The clone carrying this TCR beta chain was found many times. From germline, CDR1 is MNHNS and CDR2 SASEGT. The V segment lost 0 bases and the J segment 7 bases; nucleotides outside the gene matches: 4. The CDR3 extends over 15 amino acids. This entry belongs to a study of control samples from healthy donors and cancer patients. Produced via immunoSEQ multiplex PCR; TCRdb's table is partial and in-frame only. Of approximately 230,000 clones listed, around 79% are singletons. This TCR came from a woman between 55 and 75 years old with lung cancer. The chain employs TRBV6-1 and TRBJ1-5; 9 bases align to TRBD1. The specimen sequenced was PBMCs. CDR3: CASSEAGTGYQPQHF. The CDR3 region has the DNA TGTGCCAGCAGTGAAGCCGGGACAGGGTACCAGCCCCAGCATTTT.